This note documents a single T cell receptor beta chain sequence. What it binds is unknown. Deep-level assay runs were performed. Here immunoSEQ multiplex PCR was the method, and the copy in TCRdb shows in-frame clones only, minus some. The repertoire holds about 2 million clones, with about 95% as singletons. The data were obtained in a study of shared clonotypes between healthy human individuals. The naive CD8 subset, CD45RO-negative cells positively selected for CCR7, excluded terminally differentiated effector memory CD45RA+ cells. General study points: Clonotypes which were not shared had lower generation probabilities than clonotypes that all four donors shared. About 5% of naive CD4 clonotypes were shared across four donors.

With 5 bases removed from V and 4 bases from J, the gap between germline ends came to 9 bases. Germline loops: CDR1 SGHNT, CDR2 YENEEA. The CDR3 has 13 amino acids. The sequence derives from a man aged 18-30 years in good health. The chain carries TRBV11-3 and TRBJ2-1; D gene unclear. The sample taken for sequencing was naive CD8+ T cells sorted from blood. CDR3 in amino acids: CASSTPQYNEQFF. The CDR3, as DNA: TGTGCCAGCAGCACCCCTCAGTACAATGAGCAGTTCTTC.